The T cell receptor (beta chain) described here comes from a study of cytomegalovirus exposure and HLA in healthy donors (dated by TCRdb to the late 2010s). General notes on the study: In an earlier analysis of some 610 of the donors, 276 Gb of sequence data and 120 million or so unique TCR beta sequences from 180 million or so T cells were reported. An early release covering just under 650 HLA-typed donors comprised roughly 300 gigabases of sequencing data and tens of millions of unique TCR sequences. The genetic ancestry cluster associated with self-reported Caucasian donors included 65% to 90% of the roughly 400 genotyped donors. The study aimed to test whether signatures of past pathogen exposure could be identified by cataloging public T cell receptors. The study profiled the T cell repertoires of about 720 subjects by immunosequencing and related them to cytomegalovirus serostatus. A separate validation cohort of roughly 130 different subjects was used in addition to the roughly 620-subject first cohort. To predict cytomegalovirus infection status, the study brought together high-throughput TCR immunosequencing, statistical association of individual TCRs with disease status, and machine learning. A later analysis re-examined previously published TCR beta repertoires from just over 650 donors and added high-resolution HLA genotyping to investigate patterns of TCR occurrence. In the later analysis, no new phenotypic data were used to find candidate immune exposures; instead, reliance was placed on TCR beta sequences and their occurrence across donors. To decide whether each TCR beta V gene segment behaved as functional or pseudogenic, an earlier analysis of some 600 of the donors relied on high-throughput TCR beta sequencing. Donor age, sex, ethnicity and CMV serostatus were compiled together with the repertoire data. In a later genetic analysis, genome-wide SNP genotypes for 398 of the 666 donors were used, and that subset was treated as a discovery cohort. All discovery cohort repertoires had been generated on a single sequencing platform. HLA typing covered class I and class II loci at four-digit resolution. Typing coverage varied by locus: about 620-630 donors for A, B, C, DRB1 and DQB1; 522 for DQA1; 606 for DPA1; under 490 for DPB1. About five DR-DQ haplotypes were treated as single units for association and clustering because of strong linkage in the cohort. Among around 400 genotyped donors of the cohort, an average of 235,054 unique TCR beta nucleotide sequences were sequenced per donor, roughly a sixth of them non-productive. Points the paper makes about the study in general: Assigning TCR associations to individual alleles was difficult when HLA alleles, especially DR and DQ, strongly co-occurred. A cluster of highly shared sequence variants was judged likely to be a technical artifact of the sequencing pipeline. The authors suggested that the approach could potentially be generalized to other disease states and immunological phenotypes. In a later genetic analysis, a missense DCLRE1C variant was associated with V-gene and J-gene trimming of TCR beta chains, and the association was replicated in an independent cohort. A further reported finding was that TCR beta sequences accurately predicted the HLA-A and HLA-B alleles for most subjects in the first cohort. Compared with equally common non-associated chains, HLA-associated TCR beta chains in a later analysis were more clonally expanded and had lower generation probabilities. In vitro tests confirmed that a few of the cytomegalovirus-associated TCR beta chains recognize cytomegalovirus antigens. HLA typing was unavailable for some donors at each locus, so association tests used only the typed subset. Linkage disequilibrium might explain the correlated functional status among segregating V segments, but an unknown experimental factor could not be excluded. While some public TCRs were present in many individuals, most TCR sequences turned up only very rarely across donors. Because counts were too low, roughly 17 rarely observed V segments, including chromosome 9 orphons, were left out of the earlier analysis of 587 of the donors. The presence/absence analyses assumed that sequencing depth was roughly uniform across donors, and that assumption may not be true. In a later analysis, around 15,000 TCR beta sequences were associated with specific HLA alleles at a false discovery rate of 0.05. The study gave a list of some 150 TCR beta chains associated with cytomegalovirus. A later genetic analysis reported fewer N-insertions in productive TCRs among donors in an Asian-associated ancestry cluster than the approximately 700-donor mean. The only immune exposure information available for the cohort was CMV serostatus. A later analysis reported that several top co-occurrence clusters appeared linked to parvovirus B19, influenza, CMV and Epstein-Barr virus. According to a later analysis, TCR association rates differed among HLA loci, with DRB1 alleles showing the most associated TCRs and HLA-C alleles showing the fewest. The cohort was sequenced for TCR beta chains only, and without alpha or paired-chain data the features that could be detected were limited. In an earlier analysis of 587 of the donors, most TCR beta V segments were observed in productive rearrangements about 87% or about 30% of the time, broadly matching IMGT annotations. According to a later analysis, most CMV-associated TCR beta chains appeared to be HLA-restricted, and the HLA associations seemed to be driven largely by CMV exposure. Because the 87-base-pair reads could not distinguish some IMGT-functional V segments, including TRBV6-2 and TRBV6-3, those segments were excluded. Cytomegalovirus status was reported to be diagnosed by the classifier with high specificity and sensitivity in both the original and validation cohorts.

The cohort consisted of 600 to 700 healthy bone marrow donors. At the time of sampling, all cohort members were nominally healthy, though unrecorded immune exposures were likely present. The donor tested CMV seropositive and was one of the 289 seropositive cohort members. Each donor provided a peripheral blood sample, and peripheral blood mononuclear cells were used for TCR beta sequencing. The Qiagen DNeasy Blood Extraction Kit was used to extract genomic DNA from the blood cell samples. Concerning this clone: Its antigen is still unknown. No quality values exist for individual bases; no much larger clone is one base distant.

The method was the immunoSEQ multiplex PCR assay. For the multiplex PCR, a mixture combining 60 forward primers for TCR Vbeta segments and 13 reverse primers for TCR Jbeta segments was used. The CDR3 region of rearranged TCR beta genes was amplified from genomic DNA with a multiplex PCR assay. Amplified TCR beta libraries were sequenced as 87-base-pair reads on the Illumina HiSeq System. Per the original workflow: In a later analysis, some 80 million unique TCR beta chains were counted across the roughly 670 repertoires, and some 10 million of these chains were shared by at least two donors. To remove PCR and sequencing errors, raw reads were error-corrected and collapsed into unique sequences using a nearest-neighbor algorithm that merged closely related sequences. To assign V, D and J gene segments, CDR3 sequences were aligned to IMGT reference sequences. For a sequence to be retained, a match of at least six nucleotides was required to both a V gene segment and a J gene segment. Rearrangements were classified as productive when the CDR3 lacked stop codons and remained in frame with V and J, and all other rearrangements were classified as non-productive. CDR3 was defined according to IMGT convention as the region running from the second conserved V-encoded cysteine to the conserved J-encoded phenylalanine. The earlier analysis of roughly 590 of the donors excluded sequences that lacked an unambiguous match to a single V gene segment. An earlier analysis of a few hundred of the donors called V segments functional above 56.7% productive rearrangements and segregating when the between-donor standard deviation exceeded 5%. A statistical classification framework was developed to diagnose cytomegalovirus status using the catalog of TCR beta chain sequences. In a later analysis, TCR nucleotide sequences were compared against IMGT/GENE-DB human TR gene sequences so that V and J genes could be assigned. The TCRdist pipeline was used in a later analysis to assign CDR3 sequences and most-parsimonious VDJ recombination scenarios. In a later analysis, every TCR beta chain was defined by the combination of its CDR3 amino acid sequence and its V-gene family, and reads without a unique V-gene family were dropped. A later analysis removed roughly 590 highly shared, low-generation-probability nucleotide sequences to deal with suspected cross-contamination and a sequencing artifact. In a later analysis, a clonal expansion index for each public chain was calculated from normalized within-repertoire ranks of inferred template counts. Generation probabilities in a later analysis came from a VDJ recombination model fitted to out-of-frame rearrangements, and those results were checked against IGoR. In a later analysis, hypergeometric tests were used to score TCR-TCR, TCR-HLA and TCR-CMV co-occurrence, with a repertoire-size bias correction applied to TCR pairs. False discovery rates were estimated in a later analysis by permuting HLA or CMV assignments 20 times. In a later analysis, co-occurring TCRs were grouped using DBSCAN, and TCRdist sequence similarity was added for clustering within HLA-allele-positive subsets. Repertoires with fewer than 30,000 or more than 120,000 public chains, plus five repertoires with anomalous nucleotide sharing, were excluded from co-occurrence clustering. The immuneACCESS repertoire file appears here via TCRdb, limited to in-frame rearrangements. These files lack a portion of the clones; in checked studies, under half of the deficit traces to unresolved V genes, and the cause of the others is not known. The D gene and trimming were derived from the DNA, and the V and J assignments and clone size from that table. This sample holds more than 95,000 clones; 83% were observed only once. Together, the top ten hold roughly 4% of the sample.

Including cysteine and phenylalanine, the CDR3 has 14 amino acids. Left in the record is the CDR3 DNA by itself, 42 bases read in frame from the first base. The CDR1 and CDR2 encoded by the germline V gene are MNHEY and SVGAGI. V is pared back by 0 bases and J by 9 bases, with 12 bases lying between the germline termini. Sequencing was performed on PBMCs. The chain is assembled from TRBV6-5 and TRBJ2-1; TRBD2 is possibly the D segment (5 matching bases). The receptor was isolated from a woman in her thirties or forties in good health and CMV-seropositive. Here the CDR3 is given as CASSYSDFKTEQFF. The base sequence is TGTGCCAGCAGTTACTCGGACTTCAAGACTGAGCAGTTCTTC.